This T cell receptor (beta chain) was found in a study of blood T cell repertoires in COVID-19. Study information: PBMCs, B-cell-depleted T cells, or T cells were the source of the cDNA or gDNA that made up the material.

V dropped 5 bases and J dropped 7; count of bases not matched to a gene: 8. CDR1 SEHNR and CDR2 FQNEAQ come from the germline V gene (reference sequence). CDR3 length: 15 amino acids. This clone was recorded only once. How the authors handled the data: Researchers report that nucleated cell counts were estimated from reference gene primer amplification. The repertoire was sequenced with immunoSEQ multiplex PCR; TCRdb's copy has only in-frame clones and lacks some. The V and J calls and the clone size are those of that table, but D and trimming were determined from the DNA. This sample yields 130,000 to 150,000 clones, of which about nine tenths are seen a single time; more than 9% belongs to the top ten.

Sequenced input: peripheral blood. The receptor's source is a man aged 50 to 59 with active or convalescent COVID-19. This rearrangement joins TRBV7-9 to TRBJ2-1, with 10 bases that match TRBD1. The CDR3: CASSPRDRGENEQFF. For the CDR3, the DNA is TGTGCCAGCAGCCCCCGGGACAGGGGTGAGAATGAGCAGTTCTTC.